What follows is one TCR beta chain and its context. This record comes from a study of control samples from healthy donors and cancer patients. Assay used: immunoSEQ multiplex PCR; TCRdb lists only in-frame clones, some missing. The repertoire holds hundreds of thousands of clones, with over 75% as singletons. V dropped 1 base and J dropped 4; count of bases not matched to a gene: 4. Germline CDR1 and CDR2: LGHDT and YNNKEL (reference sequence). This CDR3 spans 16 amino acids. Sequenced material: PBMCs. The chain carries TRBV3-1 (or the pseudogene TRBV3-2) and TRBJ1-4; 9 bases map to TRBD1. The clonotype comes from a woman aged 55-69 years with lung cancer. CDR3 sequence: CASSQATGGFNEKLFF. The DNA of the CDR3 is TGTGCCAGCAGCCAAGCGACAGGGGGGTTTAATGAAAAACTGTTTTTT.